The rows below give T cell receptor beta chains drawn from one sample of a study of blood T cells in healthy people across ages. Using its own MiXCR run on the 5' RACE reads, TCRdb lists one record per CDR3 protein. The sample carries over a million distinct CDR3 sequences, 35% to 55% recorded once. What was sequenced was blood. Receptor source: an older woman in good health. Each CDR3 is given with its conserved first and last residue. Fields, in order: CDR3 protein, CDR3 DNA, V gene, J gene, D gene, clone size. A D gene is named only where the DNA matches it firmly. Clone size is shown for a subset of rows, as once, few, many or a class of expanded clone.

CDR3 protein: CASSGSGLQETQYF
CDR3 DNA: TGTGCCAGCAGCGGTAGCGGGTTACAAGAGACCCAGTACTTC
V gene: TRBV9
J gene: TRBJ2-5
D gene: TRBD2
clone size: few

CDR3 protein: CASSTPVQGAYEQYF
CDR3 DNA: TGTGCCAGCAGTACCCCGGTACAGGGGGCCTACGAGCAGTACTTC
V gene: TRBV25-1
J gene: TRBJ2-7
D gene: TRBD1
clone size: -

CDR3 protein: CSVEMGGNAEAFF
CDR3 DNA: TGCAGCGTTGAAATGGGGGGGAACGCTGAAGCTTTCTTT
V gene: TRBV29-1
J gene: TRBJ1-1
D gene: -
clone size: -

CDR3 protein: CSARIQGTADTQYF
CDR3 DNA: TGCAGTGCTAGGATACAGGGAACCGCAGATACGCAGTATTTT
V gene: TRBV20-1
J gene: TRBJ2-3
D gene: -
clone size: -

CDR3 protein: CAIRQGPTNEKLFF
CDR3 DNA: TGTGCCATTCGACAGGGACCAACTAATGAAAAACTGTTTTTT
V gene: TRBV10-3
J gene: TRBJ1-4
D gene: TRBD1
clone size: -

CDR3 protein: CASSQYTGGSYNELFF
CDR3 DNA: TGTGCCAGCAGCCAATACACAGGGGGCTCCTACAATGAGCTGTTCTTC
V gene: TRBV7-8
J gene: TRBJ2-1
D gene: TRBD1
clone size: -

CDR3 protein: CASSSLGTGDEKLFF
CDR3 DNA: TGTGCCAGCAGTTCCCTCGGGACAGGGGACGAAAAACTGTTTTTT
V gene: TRBV27
J gene: TRBJ1-4
D gene: TRBD1
clone size: few

CDR3 protein: CASSPTSFPYNEQFF
CDR3 DNA: TGTGCCAGCAGCCCAACTAGTTTCCCCTACAATGAGCAGTTCTTC
V gene: TRBV11-1
J gene: TRBJ2-1
D gene: -
clone size: -

CDR3 protein: CASSYSPWQGGYTF
CDR3 DNA: TGTGCCAGCAGTTACTCTCCATGGCAGGGCGGCTACACCTTC
V gene: TRBV6-6
J gene: TRBJ1-2
D gene: -
clone size: few

CDR3 protein: CASTSMARTGLFVHTDTQYF
CDR3 DNA: TGTGCCAGCACCTCAATGGCCCGGACAGGGTTGTTTGTTCACACAGATACGCAGTATTTT
V gene: TRBV6-1
J gene: TRBJ2-3
D gene: TRBD1
clone size: few

CDR3 protein: CASSWTGTLVPQHF
CDR3 DNA: TGTGCCAGCAGTTGGACAGGGACCTTGGTGCCCCAGCATTTT
V gene: TRBV12-3/TRBV12-4
J gene: TRBJ1-5
D gene: TRBD1
clone size: -

CDR3 protein: CASSPWEGADTQYF
CDR3 DNA: TGTGCCAGCAGTCCGTGGGAAGGAGCGGATACGCAGTATTTT
V gene: TRBV9
J gene: TRBJ2-3
D gene: -
clone size: -

CDR3 protein: CSARVRGDTDTQYF
CDR3 DNA: TGCAGTGCTAGAGTGAGAGGAGACACAGATACGCAGTATTTT
V gene: TRBV20-1
J gene: TRBJ2-3
D gene: -
clone size: few

CDR3 protein: CASSPGGETETQYF
CDR3 DNA: TGTGCCAGCAGTCCGGGGGGAGAAACGGAGACCCAGTACTTC
V gene: TRBV6-2/TRBV6-3
J gene: TRBJ2-5
D gene: TRBD2
clone size: many

CDR3 protein: CASSIVVRAAGYTF
CDR3 DNA: TGTGCCAGTAGTATTGTGGTCAGGGCGGCTGGCTACACCTTC
V gene: TRBV19
J gene: TRBJ1-2
D gene: -
clone size: -

CDR3 protein: CSSSKRGTGGSYEQYF
CDR3 DNA: TGCAGTTCATCTAAACGGGGGACAGGGGGCTCCTACGAGCAGTACTTC
V gene: TRBV20-1
J gene: TRBJ2-7
D gene: TRBD1
clone size: once

CDR3 protein: CASRFALRPTVYEQYF
CDR3 DNA: TGTGCCAGCAGGTTCGCCCTGCGGCCTACAGTCTACGAGCAGTACTTC
V gene: TRBV28
J gene: TRBJ2-7
D gene: -
clone size: -

CDR3 protein: CASSLVGQGSYNSPLHF
CDR3 DNA: TGTGCCAGCAGTTTAGTCGGACAGGGGTCCTATAATTCACCCCTCCACTTT
V gene: TRBV27
J gene: TRBJ1-6
D gene: TRBD1
clone size: -

CDR3 protein: CSAVRLAGVGDTQYF
CDR3 DNA: TGCAGTGCTGTTAGACTAGCGGGAGTGGGTGATACGCAGTATTTT
V gene: TRBV20-1
J gene: TRBJ2-3
D gene: TRBD2
clone size: many

CDR3 protein: CASRDSGTSGSRELFF
CDR3 DNA: TGTGCCAGCAGAGATTCCGGGACTAGCGGGAGTCGGGAGCTGTTTTTT
V gene: TRBV6-1
J gene: TRBJ2-2
D gene: TRBD2
clone size: -

CDR3 protein: CASSREGRSYNEQFF
CDR3 DNA: TGTGCCAGCAGCCGGGAGGGGCGTTCCTACAATGAGCAGTTCTTC
V gene: TRBV3-1
J gene: TRBJ2-1
D gene: TRBD2
clone size: -

CDR3 protein: CATSDPADRPYSNQPQHF
CDR3 DNA: TGTGCCACCAGTGATCCCGCCGACAGGCCATATAGCAATCAGCCCCAGCATTTT
V gene: TRBV24-1
J gene: TRBJ1-5
D gene: -
clone size: few

CDR3 protein: CASSFSYTDTQYF
CDR3 DNA: TGTGCCAGCAGTTTCTCGTACACAGATACGCAGTATTTT
V gene: TRBV27
J gene: TRBJ2-3
D gene: -
clone size: -

CDR3 protein: CASSLLVSSYNEQFF
CDR3 DNA: TGTGCCAGCAGTTTGCTAGTTAGCTCCTACAATGAGCAGTTCTTC
V gene: TRBV12-3/TRBV12-4
J gene: TRBJ2-1
D gene: -
clone size: -

CDR3 protein: CASSERPSGSSSYEQYF
CDR3 DNA: TGTGCCAGCAGTGAACGGCCTAGCGGGAGCAGCTCCTACGAGCAGTACTTC
V gene: TRBV2
J gene: TRBJ2-7
D gene: TRBD2
clone size: -

CDR3 protein: CASHRGRDYGYTF
CDR3 DNA: TGTGCCAGTCATCGGGGACGCGACTATGGCTACACCTTC
V gene: TRBV10-3
J gene: TRBJ1-2
D gene: -
clone size: few